This is a list of T cell receptor beta chains from one sample in a study of blood T cell repertoires in COVID-19. The method was immunoSEQ multiplex PCR; TCRdb's version includes in-frame clones alone and lacks a portion of them. Seen here are under 350,000 clones, under 90% observed once, and the top ten hold less than 2%. The source material was PBMCs or T cells enriched from blood (not recorded which). These TCRs come from a woman in her fifties or sixties who had recovered from COVID-19. Each CDR3 is given with its conserved first and last residue.

j_gene,v_gene,CDR3aa
TRBJ1-1,TRBV28,CASRTPQEVGTEAFF
TRBJ1-2,TRBV11-3,CASSEPRSYYGYTF
TRBJ2-3,TRBV2,CASSENGRGRDTQYF
TRBJ1-4,TRBV7-9,CASSGATLTANEKLFF
TRBJ2-7,TRBV10-3,CAISDSDGTYEQYF
TRBJ2-7,TRBV4-1,CASSQGTGSTSYEQYF
TRBJ1-2,TRBV7-9,CASSFGQIYGYTF
TRBJ2-3,TRBV28,CASSSPSPGQGEGDTQYF
TRBJ1-3,TRBV30,CAWSLPPRQFLRYTIYF
TRBJ1-3,TRBV3-1/TRBV3-2,CASSQEGGQGDTIYF
TRBJ2-5,TRBV29-1,CSASPRGLAGEETQYF
TRBJ2-5,TRBV5-5,CASSLVWGGETQYF
TRBJ1-1,TRBV29-1,CSARGQGNTEAFF
TRBJ1-2,TRBV19,CASSTTWDREYGYTF
TRBJ2-1,TRBV11-2,CASSLVTGYNEQFF
TRBJ1-2,TRBV5-4,CASSFEVKGGYTF
TRBJ2-1,TRBV10-3,CAISEGGAGFF
TRBJ1-2,TRBV29-1,CSVVRGRRGYTF
TRBJ1-4,TRBV19,CASSATVNNEKLFF
TRBJ2-1,TRBV3-1/TRBV3-2,CASSSGLAKSSYNEQFF
TRBJ2-7,TRBV5-4,CASSSGLAGGPYEQYF
TRBJ1-3,TRBV9,CASSVGRRFGNTIYF
TRBJ2-3,TRBV18,CASSRGTGGTDTQYF
TRBJ2-2,TRBV2,CASRRRTGGTGELFF
TRBJ2-7,TRBV5-1,CASSLQGAPSYEQYF
TRBJ2-3,TRBV7-8,CASSARQGKTDTQYF
TRBJ2-7,TRBV10-2,CASGQSYEQYF
TRBJ2-3,TRBV28,CASRRGTSRDTQYF
TRBJ2-3,TRBV5-4,CASSFRRAPSTDTQYF
TRBJ1-5,TRBV5-1,CASSLGGGDQPQHF
TRBJ2-2,TRBV30,CAWRSGGTGELFF
TRBJ2-1,TRBV29-1,CSVEVDSEQFF
TRBJ2-1,TRBV3-1/TRBV3-2,CASSPGTGEYEQFF
TRBJ2-1,TRBV28,CASSLWGGGRRSEQFF
TRBJ1-5,TRBV6-5,CASSYSGSGDQPQHF